The table lists the clone carrying this T cell receptor (beta chain) with a count of one. The sample comes from a study of blood T cell repertoires in COVID-19. The assay was immunoSEQ multiplex PCR, and TCRdb's table has in-frame clones only and misses some. Of a few hundred thousand clones listed, approximately 85% were seen once; the top ten hold 0.87%. The receptor was isolated from a human donor with COVID-19, enrolled during active disease. The donor label of this sample is uncertain. Sequences were obtained from peripheral blood.

CDR3 residues: CASSPQLAGGSTGELFF. The CDR3 DNA follows: TGTGCCAGCAGCCCGCAGCTAGCGGGAGGTTCAACCGGGGAGCTGTTTTTT. The rearrangement joins TRBV5-4 to TRBJ2-2, with 11 positions matching TRBD2. The CDR3 extends over 17 amino acids. V gave up 4 bases and J gave up 5 bases; unmatched junction bases: 10. Germline CDR1 and CDR2: SGHNT and YYREEE (reference sequence).